The TCR beta chain under discussion was sequenced for a study of shared clonotypes between healthy human individuals. Overall study context: Three plates were used per donor for CD4 naive, three for CD4 memory, two for CD8 naive and one for CD8 memory.

CDR1 and CDR2 from the germline V gene are LNHNV and YYDKDF (reference sequence). V lost 5 bases, J lost 7 bases, and 7 bases stayed unmatched. The CDR3 length is 15 residues. TCRdb keeps only in-frame clones here, not all; method: immunoSEQ multiplex PCR. The table includes about 1.5 million clones, approximately 97% detected once. This clonotype was sampled from a man under 40 in good health. The chain uses TRBV15 and TRBJ2-1, with 11 bases that match TRBD2. The source material was naive CD4+ T cells sorted from blood. Specified subset: CD45RA+ positively selected. The CDR3 region has the DNA TGTGCCACCAGCCGGGGGGCTAGCGGGAGGAATGAGCAGTTCTTC. Its protein is CATSRGASGRNEQFF.